Listed here are 8 T cell receptor beta chains from one sample, sequenced in a study of shared clonotypes between healthy human individuals. The protocol was immunoSEQ multiplex PCR, while the TCRdb copy is restricted to in-frame clones and leaves out a portion. The sample includes 400,000 to 600,000 clones, 79% seen only once; the top ten take over 10%. The sequenced sample was PBMCs. The origin of the receptors is a woman aged 40 to 50 in good health. Some clones in this sample may be carry-over from other donors' samples.

Comment on this clone: The conserved phenylalanine or tryptophan is not found at the CDR3 terminus, so this likely reflects a read error. The genes are TRBV4-1 and TRBJ2-2, with 9 bases matching TRBD2. The V and J ends lost 4 bases and 4 bases, in that order; junction bases with no gene match: 10. CDR1 is MGHRA, CDR2 YSYEKL, per germline. CDR3 length: 17 residues. The CDR3 nucleotides read TGCGCCAGCAGCCGAAGGCGGGAGGGCCAGGGCACCGGGGAGCTGTTTCTT. Its translation: CASSRRREGQGTGELFL.

The chain combines TRBV18 with TRBJ1-6; unclear D gene. Trimming shortened V by 1 base and J by 10 bases, and 14 bases separated the two germline ends. CDR1 and CDR2 (germline): KGHSH, LQKENI. This CDR3 has 15 amino acids. CDR3 DNA: TGTGCCAGCTCACCACTGGCGGCGCCAAGGTCACCCCTCCACTTT. It yields the protein CASSPLAAPRSPLHF.

This clone has a single count. This chain joins TRBV15 and TRBJ2-7; D is perhaps TRBD2 (6 bases). CDR1 is LNHNV and CDR2 is YYDKDF in the germline V gene (reference sequence). Trimming removed 1 base from V and 6 bases from J, with 13 bases in between. There are 14 residues in the CDR3. The CDR3 loop is CATSRGRDGSEQYF. The CDR3 DNA follows: TGTGCCACCAGCAGAGGTAGGGACGGGAGCGAGCAGTACTTC.

The V and J genes are TRBV5-3 and TRBJ2-2; 7 bases match TRBD1. TRBV5-3 falls under the ORF class, with uncertain function. CDR3 length: 15 amino acids. Trimming removed 4 bases from V and 3 bases from J; junction bases left unmatched: 6. The CDR3 DNA sequence: TGTGCCAGAAGCCTCAACAGGGGAGACACCGGGGAGCTGTTTTTT. Its protein is CARSLNRGDTGELFF.

The J gene is TRBJ2-5, the V gene TRBV29-1; 8 nucleotides line up with TRBD1. Germline trimming cut 6 bases from V and 5 bases from J; bases unmatched to any gene: 5. The CDR3 has 12 amino acids. Per germline, CDR1 SQVTM and CDR2 ANQGSEA. The CDR3 spells CSVIQGGETQYF. The CDR3 DNA sequence: TGCAGCGTGATACAGGGGGGTGAGACCCAGTACTTC.

As regards this clone: Within the sample, other DNA sequences also encode this same CDR3. The chain combines TRBV6-4 with TRBJ2-1; 8 bases match TRBD2. The CDR3 totals 15 residues. The junction had 2 bases not matched to a gene; V was cut back by 0 bases and J by 4 bases. The germline V gene has CDR1 MRHNA and CDR2 SNTAGT. Here the CDR3 DNA reads TGTGCCAGCAGTGACTCGGCGGGAGGATACAATGAGCAGTTCTTC. Translated: CASSDSAGGYNEQFF.

This clone has only one observation. V gene TRBV2 combines with J gene TRBJ1-1; 9 bases fit TRBD1. CDR1 and CDR2 (germline): SNHLY, FYNNEI. The CDR3 runs to 14 residues. The V gene end was trimmed by 4 bases and the J gene end by 4 bases; junction bases not matched to a gene: 4. Here the CDR3 DNA reads TGTGCCAGCAGTGCGGACAGGGGAGCCACTGAAGCTTTCTTT. Translated: CASSADRGATEAFF.

V and J are TRBV29-1 and TRBJ2-7, with 7 nucleotides matching TRBD1. This CDR3 comprises 12 residues. The germline CDR1 and CDR2 sequences are SQVTM and ANQGSEA. The ends lost 5 bases at V and 5 bases at J; junction bases unmatched: 6. CDR3 in amino acids: CSVLRGSHEQYF. The CDR3 DNA reads TGCAGCGTTCTCAGGGGGTCCCACGAGCAGTACTTC.